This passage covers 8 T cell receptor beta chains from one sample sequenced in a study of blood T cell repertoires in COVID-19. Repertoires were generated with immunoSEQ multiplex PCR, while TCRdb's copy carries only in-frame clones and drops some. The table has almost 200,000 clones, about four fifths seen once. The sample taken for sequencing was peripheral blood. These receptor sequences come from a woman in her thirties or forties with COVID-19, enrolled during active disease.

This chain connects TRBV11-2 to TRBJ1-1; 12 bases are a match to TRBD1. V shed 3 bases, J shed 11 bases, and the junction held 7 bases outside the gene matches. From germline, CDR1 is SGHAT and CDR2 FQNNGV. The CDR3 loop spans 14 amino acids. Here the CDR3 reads CASSLMGQGARAFF. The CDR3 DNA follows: TGTGCCAGCAGCTTGATGGGACAGGGGGCGCGGGCTTTCTTT.

The CDR3 protein is CASSSDRGFTDTQYF. The CDR3 bases are TGTGCCAGCAGCTCGGATCGGGGTTTCACAGATACGCAGTATTTT. The V call is TRBV11-2, the J call TRBJ2-3, with D tentatively TRBD2 (5 bases). Germline loops: CDR1 SGHAT, CDR2 FQNNGV. Trimming stripped 4 bases from V and 2 bases from J, with 13 bases between. CDR3 length: 15 amino acids.

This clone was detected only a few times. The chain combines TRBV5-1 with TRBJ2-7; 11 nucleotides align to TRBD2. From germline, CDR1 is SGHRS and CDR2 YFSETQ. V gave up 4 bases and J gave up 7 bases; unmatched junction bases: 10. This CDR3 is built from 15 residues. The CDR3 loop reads CASSRGTSGRGEQYF. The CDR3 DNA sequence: TGCGCCAGCAGCAGGGGGACTAGCGGACGGGGAGAGCAGTACTTC. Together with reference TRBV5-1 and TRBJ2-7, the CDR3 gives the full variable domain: KAGVTQTPRYLIKTRGQQVTLSCSPISGHRSVSWYQQTPGQGLQFLFEYFSETQRNKGNFPGRFSGRQFSNSRSEMNVSTLELGDSALYLCASSRGTSGRGEQYFGPGTRLTVT.

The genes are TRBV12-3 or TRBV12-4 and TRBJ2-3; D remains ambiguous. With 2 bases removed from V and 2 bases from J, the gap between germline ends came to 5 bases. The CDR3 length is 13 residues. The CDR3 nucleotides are TGTGCCAGCAGTTTACGACACACAGATACGCAGTATTTT. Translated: CASSLRHTDTQYF.

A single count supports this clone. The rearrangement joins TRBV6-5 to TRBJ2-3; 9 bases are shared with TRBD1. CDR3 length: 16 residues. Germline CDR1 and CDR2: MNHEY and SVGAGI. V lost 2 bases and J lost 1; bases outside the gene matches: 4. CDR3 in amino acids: CASSYEGQGGTDTQYF. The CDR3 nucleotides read TGTGCCAGCAGTTACGAGGGACAGGGTGGCACAGATACGCAGTATTTT.

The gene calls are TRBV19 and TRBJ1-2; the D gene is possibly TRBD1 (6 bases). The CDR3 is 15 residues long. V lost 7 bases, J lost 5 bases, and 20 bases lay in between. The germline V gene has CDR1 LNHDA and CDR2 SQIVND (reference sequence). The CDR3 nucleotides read TGTGCCAGTACCGAACAGACAGGTTGGGGTTATGGCTACACCTTC. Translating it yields CASTEQTGWGYGYTF.

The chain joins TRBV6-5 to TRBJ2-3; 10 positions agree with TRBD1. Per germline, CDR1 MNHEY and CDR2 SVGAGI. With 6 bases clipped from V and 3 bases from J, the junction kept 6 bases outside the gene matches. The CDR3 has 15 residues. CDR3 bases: TGTGCCAGCAGACGACAGGGGGCAGCGACAGATACGCAGTATTTT. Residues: CASRRQGAATDTQYF.

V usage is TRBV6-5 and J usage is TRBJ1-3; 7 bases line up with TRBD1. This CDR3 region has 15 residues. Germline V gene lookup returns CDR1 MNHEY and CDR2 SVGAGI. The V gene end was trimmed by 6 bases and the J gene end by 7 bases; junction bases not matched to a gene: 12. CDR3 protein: CASRLADRVSNTIYF. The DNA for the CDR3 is TGTGCCAGCAGGTTGGCCGACAGGGTATCGAACACCATATATTTT.